Reported below is one T cell receptor (beta chain). Its antigen is undetermined. This entry is derived from a study of radiation and T cells in renal cell carcinoma. Using immunoSEQ multiplex PCR, the repertoire was profiled, and TCRdb retains in-frame clones only, with some absent. The sample yields about 26,000 clones, approximately 84% seen once. In germline, CDR1 is LNHDA, CDR2 SQIVND (reference sequence). The CDR3 runs to 16 residues. The V and J ends lost 3 bases and 3 bases respectively, with 15 bases between them. Overall study results and limits: Pretreatment tumor biopsies were lacking, so baseline clonotypes are unknown.

The time point: blood 2 weeks post-SBRT. The treatment is: 15 Gy SBRT to primary tumor, nephrectomy 4 weeks later. After SBRT, blood was collected at 2 and 4 weeks, plus baseline. The source of this sequence is a man aged 55 to 70 with renal cell carcinoma. Here the sequenced sample was blood, taken from a patient whose treatment included radiotherapy and nephrectomy. The chain joins TRBV19 to TRBJ1-5; perhaps TRBD1 as D (6 bases). CDR3 sequence (DNA): TGTGCCAGTAGTATGATCGGACAGTTTCTCAATCAGCCCCAGCATTTT. Its translation is CASSMIGQFLNQPQHF.